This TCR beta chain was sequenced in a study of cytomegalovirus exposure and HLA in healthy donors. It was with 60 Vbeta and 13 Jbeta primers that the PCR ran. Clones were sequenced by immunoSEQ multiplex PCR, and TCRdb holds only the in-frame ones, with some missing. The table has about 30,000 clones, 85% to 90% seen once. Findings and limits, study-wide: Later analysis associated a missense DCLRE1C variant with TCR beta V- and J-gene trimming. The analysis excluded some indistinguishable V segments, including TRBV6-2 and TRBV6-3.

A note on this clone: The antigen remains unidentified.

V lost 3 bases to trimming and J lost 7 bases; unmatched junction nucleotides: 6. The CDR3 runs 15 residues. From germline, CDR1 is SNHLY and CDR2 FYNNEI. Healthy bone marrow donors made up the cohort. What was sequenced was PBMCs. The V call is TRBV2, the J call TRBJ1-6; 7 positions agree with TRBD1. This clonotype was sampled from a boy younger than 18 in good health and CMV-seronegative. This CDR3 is CASSDLGQKNSPLHF. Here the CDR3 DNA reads TGTGCCAGCAGTGATTTGGGACAGAAGAATTCACCCCTCCACTTT.